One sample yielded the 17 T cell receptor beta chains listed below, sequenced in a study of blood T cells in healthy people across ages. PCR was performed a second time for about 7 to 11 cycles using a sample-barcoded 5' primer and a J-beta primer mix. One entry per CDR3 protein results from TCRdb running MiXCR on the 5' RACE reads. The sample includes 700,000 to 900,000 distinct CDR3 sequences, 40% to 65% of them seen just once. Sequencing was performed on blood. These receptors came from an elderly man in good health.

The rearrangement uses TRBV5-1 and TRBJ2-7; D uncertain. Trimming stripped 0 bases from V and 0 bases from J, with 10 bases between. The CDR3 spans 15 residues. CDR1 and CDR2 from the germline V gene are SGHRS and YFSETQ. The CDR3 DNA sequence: TGCGCCAGCAGCTTGGGGCGGACCTCCTCCTACGAGCAGTACTTC. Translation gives CASSLGRTSSYEQYF.

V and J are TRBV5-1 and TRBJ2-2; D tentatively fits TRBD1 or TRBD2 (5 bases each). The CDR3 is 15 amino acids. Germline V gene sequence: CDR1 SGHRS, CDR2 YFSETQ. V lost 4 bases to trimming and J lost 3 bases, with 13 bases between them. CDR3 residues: CASSVLGADTGELFF. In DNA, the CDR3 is TGCGCCAGCAGCGTACTAGGGGCCGACACCGGGGAGCTGTTTTTT.

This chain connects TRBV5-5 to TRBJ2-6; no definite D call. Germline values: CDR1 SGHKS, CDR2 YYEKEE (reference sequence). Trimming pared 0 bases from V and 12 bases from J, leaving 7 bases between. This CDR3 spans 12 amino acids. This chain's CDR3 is CASSLEVTVLTF. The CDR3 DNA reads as TGTGCCAGCAGCTTGGAAGTTACCGTCCTGACTTTC.

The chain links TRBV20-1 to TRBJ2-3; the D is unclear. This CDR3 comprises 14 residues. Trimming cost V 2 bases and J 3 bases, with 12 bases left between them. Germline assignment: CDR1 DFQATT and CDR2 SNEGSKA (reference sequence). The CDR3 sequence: CSARRRVLTDTQYF. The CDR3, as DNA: TGCAGTGCTAGAAGGAGAGTTTTAACAGATACGCAGTATTTT.

As DNA, the CDR3 is TGTGCCAGCCTTAGGGGGGGAGCCTACGAGCAGTACTTC. Protein: CASLRGGAYEQYF. This chain joins TRBV28 and TRBJ2-7; perhaps TRBD2 as D (7 bases). V was cut by 8 bases and J by 2 bases, with 13 bases left in between. Germline V gene sequence: CDR1 MDHEN, CDR2 SYDVKM. This CDR3 region has 13 residues.

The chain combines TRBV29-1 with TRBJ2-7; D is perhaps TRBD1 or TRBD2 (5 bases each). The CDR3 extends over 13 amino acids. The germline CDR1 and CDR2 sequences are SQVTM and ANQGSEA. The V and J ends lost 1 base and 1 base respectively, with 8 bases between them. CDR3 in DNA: TGCAGCGTTGAAGGAGGGGAATCCTACGAGCAGTACTTC. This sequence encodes CSVEGGESYEQYF.

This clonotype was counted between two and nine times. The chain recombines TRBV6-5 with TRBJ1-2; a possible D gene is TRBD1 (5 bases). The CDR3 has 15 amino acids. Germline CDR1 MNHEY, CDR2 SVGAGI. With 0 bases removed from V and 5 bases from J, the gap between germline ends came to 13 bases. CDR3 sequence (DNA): TGTGCCAGCAGTTACTCGGCAGGGCTTGGTTATGGCTACACCTTC. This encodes CASSYSAGLGYGYTF.

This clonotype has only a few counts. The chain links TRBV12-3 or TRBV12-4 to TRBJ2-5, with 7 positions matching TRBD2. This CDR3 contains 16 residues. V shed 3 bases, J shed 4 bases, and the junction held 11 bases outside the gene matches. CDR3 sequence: CASSFRGSASLETQYF. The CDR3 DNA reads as TGTGCCAGCAGTTTCCGCGGGAGTGCTTCATTAGAGACCCAGTACTTC.

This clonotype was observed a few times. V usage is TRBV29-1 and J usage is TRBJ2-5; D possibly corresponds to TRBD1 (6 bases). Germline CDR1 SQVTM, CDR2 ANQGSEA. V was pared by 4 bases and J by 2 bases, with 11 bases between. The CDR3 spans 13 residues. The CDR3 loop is CSVVLRGQETQYF. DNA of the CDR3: TGCAGCGTTGTACTCAGGGGACAAGAGACCCAGTACTTC.

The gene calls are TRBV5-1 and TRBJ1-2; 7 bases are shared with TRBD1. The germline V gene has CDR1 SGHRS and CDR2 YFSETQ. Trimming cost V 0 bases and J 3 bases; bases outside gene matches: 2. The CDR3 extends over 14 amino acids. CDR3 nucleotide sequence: TGCGCCAGCAGCTTGGTCACAGGGGACTATGGCTACACCTTC. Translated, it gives CASSLVTGDYGYTF.

The CDR3, as DNA: TGCGCCAGCAGCTTGGCCGTGTCAATTAACAATGAGCAGTTCTTC. Protein sequence: CASSLAVSINNEQFF. The genes are TRBV5-1 and TRBJ2-1, with D hard to call. Between the trimmed V and J ends, which lost 0 bases and 5 bases, there was a span of 12 bases. The germline CDR1 and CDR2 sequences are SGHRS and YFSETQ. CDR3 length equals 15 residues.

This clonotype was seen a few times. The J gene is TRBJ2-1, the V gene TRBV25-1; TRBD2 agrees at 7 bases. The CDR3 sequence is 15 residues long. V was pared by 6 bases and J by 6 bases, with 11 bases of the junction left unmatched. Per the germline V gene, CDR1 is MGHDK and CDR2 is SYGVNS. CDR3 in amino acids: CASRRPGLGLNEQFF. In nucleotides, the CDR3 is TGTGCCAGCAGGAGGCCAGGACTAGGTCTCAATGAGCAGTTCTTC.

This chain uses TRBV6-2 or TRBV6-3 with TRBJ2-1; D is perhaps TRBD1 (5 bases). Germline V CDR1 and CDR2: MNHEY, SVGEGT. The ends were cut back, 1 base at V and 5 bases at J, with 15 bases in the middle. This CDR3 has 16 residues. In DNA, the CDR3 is TGTGCCAGCAGTTACTGGGGTGGGGCATACCACAATGAGCAGTTCTTC. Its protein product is CASSYWGGAYHNEQFF.

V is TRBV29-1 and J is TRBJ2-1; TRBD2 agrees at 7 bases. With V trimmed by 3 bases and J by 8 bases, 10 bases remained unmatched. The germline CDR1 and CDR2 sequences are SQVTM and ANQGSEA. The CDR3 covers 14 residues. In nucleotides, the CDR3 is TGCAGCGTTGAGCATCGGACTAGGAGGGATGAGCAGTTCTTC. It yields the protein CSVEHRTRRDEQFF.

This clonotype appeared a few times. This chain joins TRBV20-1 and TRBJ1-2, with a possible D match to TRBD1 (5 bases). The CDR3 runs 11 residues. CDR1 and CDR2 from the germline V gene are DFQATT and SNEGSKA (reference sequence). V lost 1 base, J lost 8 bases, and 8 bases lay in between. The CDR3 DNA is TGCAGTGCTAGAGCCGGGGACGGCTACACCTTC. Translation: CSARAGDGYTF.

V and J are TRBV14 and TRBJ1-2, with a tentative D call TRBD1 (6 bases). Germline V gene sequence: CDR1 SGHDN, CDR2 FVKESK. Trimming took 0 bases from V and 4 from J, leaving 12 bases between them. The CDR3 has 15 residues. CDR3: CASSQDSRGTYGYTF. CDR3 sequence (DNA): TGTGCCAGCAGCCAAGATAGCAGGGGCACCTATGGCTACACCTTC.

The CDR3 DNA reads as TGTGCCAGCAGTAAAAGGGACAGATCCAGCGCGGGTAACTATGGCTACACCTTC. This translates into CASSKRDRSSAGNYGYTF. V is TRBV6-1 and J is TRBJ1-2; 7 bases line up with TRBD1. The J segment lost 1 base and the V segment lost 5 bases, leaving 16 bases of the junction unmatched. The CDR3 length is 18 residues. Germline CDR1 MNHNS, CDR2 SASEGT.